The 2 T cell receptor beta chains listed next were all sequenced from one sample in a study of shared clonotypes between healthy human individuals. Here immunoSEQ multiplex PCR was the method, and the copy in TCRdb shows in-frame clones only, minus some. Here the sample spans 1,500,000 or so clones, about 96% being singletons. The sequenced sample was naive CD4+ T cells sorted from blood. Stated subset: CD45RA+ positively selected. These receptors came from a man aged 25 to 40 in good health.

A single count supports this clone. The rearrangement joins TRBV4-1 to TRBJ2-2; 10 nucleotides line up with TRBD1. Germline V lookup: CDR1 MGHRA, CDR2 YSYEKL. The trim removed 2 bases at V and 6 bases at J, leaving 3 bases unmatched. The CDR3 totals 15 residues. CDR3 region: CASSQQGQGSGELFF. The CDR3 DNA is TGCGCCAGCAGCCAACAGGGACAGGGGTCCGGGGAGCTGTTTTTT.

The gene calls are TRBV11-2 and TRBJ2-1; D is possibly TRBD2 (8 bases). From germline, CDR1 is SGHAT and CDR2 FQNNGV. V gave up 2 bases and J gave up 8 bases, with 16 bases separating them. CDR3 length equals 15 residues. As DNA, the CDR3 is TGTGCCAGCAGCTTACCGGGACTAGGGGGCTATGAGCAGTTCTTC. It translates to CASSLPGLGGYEQFF.